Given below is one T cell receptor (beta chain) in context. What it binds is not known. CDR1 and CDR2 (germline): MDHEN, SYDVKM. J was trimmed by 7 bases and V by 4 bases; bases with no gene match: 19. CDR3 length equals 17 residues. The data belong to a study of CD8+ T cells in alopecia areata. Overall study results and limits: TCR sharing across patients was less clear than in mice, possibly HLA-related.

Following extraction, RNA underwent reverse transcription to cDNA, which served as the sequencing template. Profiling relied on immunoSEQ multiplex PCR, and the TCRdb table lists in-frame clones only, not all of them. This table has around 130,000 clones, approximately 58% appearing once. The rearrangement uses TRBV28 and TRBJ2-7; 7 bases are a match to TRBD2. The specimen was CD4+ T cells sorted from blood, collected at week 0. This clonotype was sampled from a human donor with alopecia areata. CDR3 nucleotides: TGTGCCAGCAGTTCCCCCCTCGGGGGGACGGGAATTAGGGAGCAGTACTTC. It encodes CASSSPLGGTGIREQYF.